The 18 T cell receptor beta chains in this list originate from one sample, sequenced in a study of cytomegalovirus exposure and HLA in healthy donors. 13 Jbeta primers and 60 Vbeta primers were used for the PCR. The data were produced by immunoSEQ multiplex PCR, yet TCRdb's version contains in-frame clones alone and is incomplete. The table has 95,000 to 110,000 clones, over 70% seen once. Input material: PBMCs. These receptors came from a man between 25 and 39 years old in good health and CMV-seronegative.

This clone was found a few times. This chain links TRBV6-1 with TRBJ1-4; 8 nucleotides align to TRBD1. With V trimmed by 8 bases and J by 7 bases, 9 bases remained unmatched. CDR1 and CDR2 from the germline V gene are MNHNS and SASEGT. The CDR3 covers 14 residues. The CDR3 DNA is TGTGCCAGCCGCGCCGGACAGGGTTCTGAAAAACTGTTTTTT. As protein: CASRAGQGSEKLFF.

The genes are TRBV10-1 and TRBJ2-3; 8 nucleotides agree with TRBD2. Unmatched junction bases numbered 0, after V lost 3 bases and J lost 1 base. CDR1 is WNHNN and CDR2 is SYGVQD in the germline V gene (reference sequence). CDR3 size: 14 residues. CDR3 amino acids: CASSDSGGTDTQYF. The CDR3 DNA reads as TGCGCCAGCAGTGATAGCGGGGGCACAGATACGCAGTATTTT.

The rearrangement uses TRBV29-1 and TRBJ1-1; a weak D match, TRBD1 (5 bases). Germline lookup yields CDR1 SQVTM and CDR2 ANQGSEA. The CDR3 consists of 15 residues. V was cut by 7 bases and J by 7 bases, with 25 bases left in between. The CDR3 sequence is CSAINETQGSGEAFF. The CDR3 region has the DNA TGCAGCGCTATAAATGAAACTCAGGGTAGCGGTGAAGCTTTCTTT.

The chain combines TRBV29-1 with TRBJ2-2; D is unclear. The CDR3 totals 13 residues. CDR1 is SQVTM, CDR2 ANQGSEA, per germline. Trimming stripped 4 bases from V and 1 base from J, with 7 bases between. The CDR3, as DNA: TGCAGCGTTGCCGGGTTGAACACCGGGGAGCTGTTTTTT. This gives the protein CSVAGLNTGELFF.

The J gene is TRBJ1-1, the V gene TRBV20-1; D is undetermined. The V gene lost 6 bases and the J gene lost 1 base, with 6 bases spanning the gap. Germline CDR1 and CDR2: DFQATT and SNEGSKA (reference sequence). The CDR3 runs 11 residues. CDR3 DNA sequence: TGCAGTGCGGAGGAGAACACTGAAGCTTTCTTT. This translates into CSAEENTEAFF.

V is TRBV30 and J is TRBJ2-2; D is perhaps TRBD2 (5 bases). The CDR3 is 12 residues long. Germline CDR1 GTSNPN, CDR2 SVGIG (reference sequence). DNA of the CDR3: TGTGCGTCGGGGTTAAAAGCGGGGGAGCTGTTTTTT. Residues: CASGLKAGELFF.

This rearrangement joins TRBV2 to TRBJ2-7, with a tentative D call TRBD1 (6 bases). Trimming removed 7 bases at V and 6 bases at J, with 10 bases between. Looked up from germline, CDR1 is SNHLY and CDR2 is FYNNEI. The CDR3 contains 11 residues. CDR3 residues: CASNRVTEQYF. CDR3 nucleotide sequence: TGTGCCAGCAACAGGGTGACCGAGCAGTACTTC.

This chain uses TRBV9 with TRBJ2-7, with 9 nucleotides matching TRBD1. CDR3 length: 15 residues. Germline assignment: CDR1 SGDLS and CDR2 YYNGEE. J was trimmed by 7 bases and V by 0 bases; bases with no gene match: 8. CDR3: CASSVGGTGSGEQYF. CDR3 coding DNA: TGTGCCAGCAGCGTAGGAGGGACAGGGTCGGGAGAGCAGTACTTC.

This clone was recorded only once. The rearrangement uses TRBV9 and TRBJ2-7, with D possibly matching TRBD2 (6 bases). Trimming removed 3 bases from V and 7 bases from J, with 14 bases in between. The CDR3 contains 13 residues. Per the germline V gene, CDR1 is SGDLS and CDR2 is YYNGEE. CDR3 protein: CASSGGGSGEQYF. The CDR3 DNA follows: TGTGCCAGCAGCGGGGGAGGATCGGGGGAGCAGTACTTC.

The rearrangement uses TRBV30 and TRBJ1-1, with unresolved D. Germline lookup yields CDR1 GTSNPN and CDR2 SVGIG (reference sequence). Trimming shortened V by 4 bases and J by 3 bases, and 18 bases separated the two germline ends. The CDR3 runs to 15 residues. The CDR3 protein is CAWTNFRRADTEAFF. The DNA for the CDR3 is TGTGCCTGGACCAACTTTAGGCGGGCCGACACTGAAGCTTTCTTT.

This clone was seen only a few times. CDR3 amino acids: CATSPGLETYEQYF. In nucleotides, the CDR3 is TGTGCCACCTCCCCGGGACTGGAGACCTACGAGCAGTACTTC. This chain connects TRBV6-5 to TRBJ2-7, with a possible D match to TRBD2 (6 bases). Germline V gene data show CDR1 as MNHEY and CDR2 as SVGAGI. Trimming left V 10 bases short and J 2 bases short, with 18 bases between. The CDR3 consists of 14 residues.

V gene TRBV7-2 combines with J gene TRBJ2-7, with 7 nucleotides matching TRBD2. The V gene's germline CDR1 is SGHTA and CDR2 FQGNSA. Trimming took 1 base from V and 0 from J; bases not matched to a gene: 3. The CDR3 contains 15 residues. DNA for the CDR3: TGTGCCAGCAGCTTAGGCGGGGGTAGCTCCTACGAGCAGTACTTC. It specifies CASSLGGGSSYEQYF.

This chain links TRBV13 with TRBJ2-1, with D perhaps matching TRBD1 (6 bases). The germline V and J ends were trimmed by 3 bases and 5 bases, with 8 bases remaining between them. The CDR3 sequence is 13 residues long. The germline CDR1 and CDR2 sequences are PRHDT and FYEKMQ (reference sequence). The CDR3 nucleotides read TGTGCCAGCAGCTTTGGACAGAACAATGAGCAGTTCTTC. It is translated as CASSFGQNNEQFF.

This clone was seen a few times. This chain joins TRBV28 and TRBJ2-7, with 9 nucleotides matching TRBD1. Germline CDR1 and CDR2: MDHEN and SYDVKM. Germline trimming cut 6 bases from V and 2 bases from J; bases unmatched to any gene: 11. The CDR3 has 16 amino acids. CDR3 in amino acids: CASSPAGQGSPYEQYF. The DNA of the CDR3 is TGTGCCAGCAGCCCTGCTGGACAGGGGAGCCCCTACGAGCAGTACTTC. Filled out from reference TRBV28 and TRBJ2-7, the complete variable domain reads DVKVTQSSRYLVKRTGEKVFLECVQDMDHENMFWYRQDPGLGLRLIYFSYDVKMKEKGDIPEGYSVSREKKERFSLILESASTNQTSMYLCASSPAGQGSPYEQYFGPGTRLTVT.

V usage is TRBV9 and J usage is TRBJ2-5; 8 bases agree with TRBD2. The germline gives CDR1 SGDLS, CDR2 YYNGEE. There are 15 residues in the CDR3. V lost 5 bases, J lost 2 bases, and 8 bases stayed unmatched. The CDR3 DNA follows: TGTGCCAGCAGTACCGGGGGGGGACCTCAAGAGACCCAGTACTTC. Its protein is CASSTGGGPQETQYF.

The chain uses TRBV5-4 and TRBJ2-3; D gene unclear. The CDR3 runs 13 residues. Per the germline V gene, CDR1 is SGHNT and CDR2 is YYREEE (reference sequence). Trimming pared 5 bases from V and 0 bases from J, leaving 7 bases between. For the CDR3, the DNA is TGTGCCAGCAGTAGAGCGAGCACAGATACGCAGTATTTT. It specifies CASSRASTDTQYF. The variable domain in full, with the rest retrieved from reference TRBV5-4 and TRBJ2-3, is ETGVTQSPTHLIKTRGQQVTLRCSSQSGHNTVSWYQQALGQGPQFIFQYYREEENGRGNFPPRFSGLQFPNYSSELNVNALELDDSALYLCASSRASTDTQYFGPGTRLTVL.

The V call is TRBV29-1, the J call TRBJ1-1; D gene uncertain. This CDR3 has 11 residues. V lost 4 bases to trimming and J lost 11 bases, with 14 bases between them. Germline V gives CDR1 SQVTM, CDR2 ANQGSEA. CDR3 loop: CSVVVGLYAFF. As DNA, the CDR3 is TGCAGCGTTGTGGTCGGTTTGTATGCTTTCTTT.

This chain uses TRBV25-1 with TRBJ2-2, with a possible D match to TRBD2 (5 bases). Looked up from germline, CDR1 is MGHDK and CDR2 is SYGVNS. The CDR3 totals 16 residues. Trimming pared 6 bases from V and 2 bases from J, leaving 16 bases between. The chain's CDR3 is CASRGYGERNTGELFF. CDR3 nucleotide sequence: TGTGCCAGCAGGGGATACGGGGAGAGAAACACCGGGGAGCTGTTTTTT.